This T cell receptor (beta chain) was captured by sequencing in a study of identical twins. A single record per CDR3 protein comes from TCRdb applying MiXCR to the 5' RACE reads. The table records about 260,000 distinct CDR3 sequences, roughly 7% of them present only once. General study findings and limits: When twins shared out-of-frame alpha sequences, those sequences had excess low generation probability.

As regards this clonotype: What it recognizes is unknown.

The V and J ends lost 1 base and 5 bases, in that order; junction bases with no gene match: 9. The CDR3 spans 17 residues. Germline CDR1 is LGHNT and CDR2 is FRNRAP. Every donor was a healthy Caucasian. This sample also appeared in a second study, on yellow fever vaccine responses in identical twins.

This receptor was obtained from a woman under 30 in good health. This chain links TRBV12-5 with TRBJ2-1; 9 bases are shared with TRBD2. The material sequenced was memory (CD45RO+) T cells sorted from blood. DNA for the CDR3: TGTGCTAGTGGTTTGGAACTAGCTAGCGGGGCTAACAATGAGCAGTTCTTC. Amino acid sequence: CASGLELASGANNEQFF.